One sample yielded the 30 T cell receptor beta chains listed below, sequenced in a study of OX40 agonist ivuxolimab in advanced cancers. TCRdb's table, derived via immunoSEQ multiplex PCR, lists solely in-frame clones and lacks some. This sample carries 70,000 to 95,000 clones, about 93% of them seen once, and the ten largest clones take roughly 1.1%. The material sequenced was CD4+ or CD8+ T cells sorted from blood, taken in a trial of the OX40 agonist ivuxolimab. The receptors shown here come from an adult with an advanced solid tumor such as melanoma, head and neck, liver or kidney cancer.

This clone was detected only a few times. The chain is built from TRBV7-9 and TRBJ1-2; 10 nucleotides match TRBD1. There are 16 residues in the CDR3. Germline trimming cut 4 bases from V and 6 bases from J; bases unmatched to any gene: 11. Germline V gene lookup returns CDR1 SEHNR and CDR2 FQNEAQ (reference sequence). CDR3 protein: CASSSLGGDRGDGYTF. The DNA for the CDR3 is TGTGCCAGCAGCTCATTGGGAGGGGACAGGGGCGATGGCTACACCTTC.

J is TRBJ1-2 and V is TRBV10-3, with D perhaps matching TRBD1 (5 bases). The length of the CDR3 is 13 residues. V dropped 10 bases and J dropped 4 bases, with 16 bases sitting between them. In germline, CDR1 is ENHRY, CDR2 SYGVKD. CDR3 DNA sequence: TGTGCCAGTAACCGGGACGGACCCTATGGCTACACCTTC. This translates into CASNRDGPYGYTF.

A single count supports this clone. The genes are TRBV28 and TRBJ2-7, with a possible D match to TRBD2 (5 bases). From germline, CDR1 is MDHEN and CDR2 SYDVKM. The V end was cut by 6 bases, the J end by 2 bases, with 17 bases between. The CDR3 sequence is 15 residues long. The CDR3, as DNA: TGTGCCAGCAGCCACGGGAAGACTCCTCCCTACGAGCAGTACTTC. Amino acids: CASSHGKTPPYEQYF.

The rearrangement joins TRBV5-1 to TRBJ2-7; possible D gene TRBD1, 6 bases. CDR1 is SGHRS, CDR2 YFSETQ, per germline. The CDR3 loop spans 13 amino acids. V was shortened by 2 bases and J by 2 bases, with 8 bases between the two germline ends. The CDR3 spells CASSFDRPYEQYF. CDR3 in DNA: TGCGCCAGCAGCTTTGACAGGCCCTACGAGCAGTACTTC.

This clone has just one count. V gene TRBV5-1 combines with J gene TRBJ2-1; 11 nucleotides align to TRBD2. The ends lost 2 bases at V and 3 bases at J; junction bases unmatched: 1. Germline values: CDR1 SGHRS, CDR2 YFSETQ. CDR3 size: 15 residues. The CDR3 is CASSFGTSGYNEQFF. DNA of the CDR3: TGCGCCAGCAGCTTCGGGACTAGCGGCTACAATGAGCAGTTCTTC.

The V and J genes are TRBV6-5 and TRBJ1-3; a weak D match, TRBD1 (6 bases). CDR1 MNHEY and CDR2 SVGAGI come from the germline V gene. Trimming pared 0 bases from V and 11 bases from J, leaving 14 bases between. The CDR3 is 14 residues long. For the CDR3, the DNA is TGTGCCAGCAGTTACTCGAGCGGGGGGCAGGCCATATATTTT. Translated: CASSYSSGGQAIYF.

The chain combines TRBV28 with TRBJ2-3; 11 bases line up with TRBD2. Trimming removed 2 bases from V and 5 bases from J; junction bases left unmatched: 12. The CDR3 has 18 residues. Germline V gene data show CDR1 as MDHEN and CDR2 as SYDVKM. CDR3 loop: CASSLGTSGGGYRDTQYF. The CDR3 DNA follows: TGTGCCAGCAGTTTAGGGACTAGCGGAGGTGGGTACAGAGATACGCAGTATTTT.

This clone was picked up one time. CDR3 DNA sequence: TGCGCCAGCAGCCAAGAAGGGACAGGGCAGCCCCAGCATTTT. Its protein is CASSQEGTGQPQHF. V and J are TRBV4-1 and TRBJ1-5; 9 bases align to TRBD1. The junction had 1 base not matched to a gene; V was cut back by 0 bases and J by 7 bases. Germline CDR1 is MGHRA and CDR2 is YSYEKL. CDR3 length equals 14 residues.

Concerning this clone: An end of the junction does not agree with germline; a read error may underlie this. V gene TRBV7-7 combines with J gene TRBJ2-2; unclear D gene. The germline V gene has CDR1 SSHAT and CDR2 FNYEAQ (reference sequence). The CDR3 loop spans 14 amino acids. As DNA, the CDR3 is TGTGCTAGCAGCCACGCGAGGAACACCGGGGAGCTGTTTTTT. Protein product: CASSHARNTGELFF.

The CDR3 bases are TGTGCCAGCAGTTTACCGGACTTGGTAGATACGCAGTATTTT. Translated, it gives CASSLPDLVDTQYF. J is TRBJ2-3 and V is TRBV27; D is possibly TRBD2 (5 bases). Per germline, CDR1 MNHEY and CDR2 SMNVEV (reference sequence). This CDR3 comprises 14 residues. V was pared by 2 bases and J by 5 bases, with 11 bases between.

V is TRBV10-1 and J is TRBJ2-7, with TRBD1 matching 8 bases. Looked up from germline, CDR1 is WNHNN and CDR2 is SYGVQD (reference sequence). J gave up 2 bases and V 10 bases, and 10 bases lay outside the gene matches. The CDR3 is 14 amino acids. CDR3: CAIRGLPSAYEQYF. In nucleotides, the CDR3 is TGCGCCATCAGGGGGCTCCCCTCGGCCTACGAGCAGTACTTC.

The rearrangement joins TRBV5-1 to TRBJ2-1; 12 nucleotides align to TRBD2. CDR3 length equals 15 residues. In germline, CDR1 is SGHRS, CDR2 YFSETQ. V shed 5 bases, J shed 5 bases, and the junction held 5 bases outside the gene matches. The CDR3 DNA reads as TGCGCCAGCAGTGCGGGACTAGCGGGTAACAATGAGCAGTTCTTC. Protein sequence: CASSAGLAGNNEQFF.

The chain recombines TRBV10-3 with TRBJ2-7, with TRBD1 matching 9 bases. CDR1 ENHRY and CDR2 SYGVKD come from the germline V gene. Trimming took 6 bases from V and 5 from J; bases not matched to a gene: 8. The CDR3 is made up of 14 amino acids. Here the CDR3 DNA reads TGTGCCATCAGGGGGACAGGGACCCTGGACGAGCAGTACTTC. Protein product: CAIRGTGTLDEQYF.

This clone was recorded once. The CDR3 DNA sequence: TGTGCCAGCAGCCAGGACAGGGGATACGAGCAGTACTTC. As protein: CASSQDRGYEQYF. The V and J genes are TRBV7-2 and TRBJ2-7; 9 positions match TRBD1. The V gene end was trimmed by 5 bases and the J gene end by 4 bases; junction bases not matched to a gene: 3. Germline V gene lookup returns CDR1 SGHTA and CDR2 FQGNSA. The CDR3 is made up of 13 amino acids.

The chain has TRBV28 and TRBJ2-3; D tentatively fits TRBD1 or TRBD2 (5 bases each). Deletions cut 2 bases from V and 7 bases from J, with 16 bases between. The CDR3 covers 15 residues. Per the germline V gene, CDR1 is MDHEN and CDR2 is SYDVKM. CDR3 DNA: TGTGCCAGCAGTTTAGGGGCACTAGATGCGAATACGCAGTATTTT. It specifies CASSLGALDANTQYF.

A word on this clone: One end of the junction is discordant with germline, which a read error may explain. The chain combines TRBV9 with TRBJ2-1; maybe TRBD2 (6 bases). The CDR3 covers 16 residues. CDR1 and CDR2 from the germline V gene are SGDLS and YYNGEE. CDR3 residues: CANSATRAGPYNEQFF. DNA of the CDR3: TGTGCCAACAGCGCAACTCGGGCGGGACCATACAATGAGCAGTTCTTC.

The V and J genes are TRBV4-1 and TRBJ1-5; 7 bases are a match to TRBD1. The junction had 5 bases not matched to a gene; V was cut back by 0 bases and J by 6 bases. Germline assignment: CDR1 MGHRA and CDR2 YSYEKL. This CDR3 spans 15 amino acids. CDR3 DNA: TGCGCCAGCAGCCAAGAGGGAAACAGGGGTCAGCCCCAGCATTTT. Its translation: CASSQEGNRGQPQHF.

The CDR3 spells CASSAVTQETQYF. The CDR3, as DNA: TGTGCCAGCAGCGCGGTAACCCAAGAGACCCAGTACTTC. V usage is TRBV6-1 and J usage is TRBJ2-5; D gene unclear. The CDR3 has 13 residues. V gave up 6 bases and J gave up 1 base, with 9 bases separating them. Germline CDR1 and CDR2: MNHNS and SASEGT.

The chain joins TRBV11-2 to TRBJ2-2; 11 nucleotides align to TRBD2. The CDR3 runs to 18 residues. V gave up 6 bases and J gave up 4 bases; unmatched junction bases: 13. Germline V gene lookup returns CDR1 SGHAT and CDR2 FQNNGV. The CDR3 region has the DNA TGTGCCAGCAGATCCATGGTAGCGGGAGGGTCGGGCACCGGGGAGCTGTTTTTT. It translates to CASRSMVAGGSGTGELFF.

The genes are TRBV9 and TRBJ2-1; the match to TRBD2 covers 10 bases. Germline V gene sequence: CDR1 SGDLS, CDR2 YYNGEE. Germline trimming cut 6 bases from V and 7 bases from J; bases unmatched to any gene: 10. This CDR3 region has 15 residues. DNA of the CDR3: TGTGCCAGCACCTCTACCGGACTAGCGGCTAATGAGCAGTTCTTC. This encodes CASTSTGLAANEQFF.

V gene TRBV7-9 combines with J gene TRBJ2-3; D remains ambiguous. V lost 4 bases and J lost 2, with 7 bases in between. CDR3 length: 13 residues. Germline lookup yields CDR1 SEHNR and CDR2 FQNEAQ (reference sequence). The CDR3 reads CASSSDITDTQYF. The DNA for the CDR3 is TGTGCCAGCAGCTCCGATATCACAGATACGCAGTATTTT.

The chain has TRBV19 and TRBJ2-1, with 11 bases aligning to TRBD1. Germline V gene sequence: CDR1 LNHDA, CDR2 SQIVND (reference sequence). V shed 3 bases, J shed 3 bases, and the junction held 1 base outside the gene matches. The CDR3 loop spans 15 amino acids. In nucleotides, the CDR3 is TGTGCCAGTAGTATCGGGACAGGGGGCTACAATGAGCAGTTCTTC. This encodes CASSIGTGGYNEQFF.

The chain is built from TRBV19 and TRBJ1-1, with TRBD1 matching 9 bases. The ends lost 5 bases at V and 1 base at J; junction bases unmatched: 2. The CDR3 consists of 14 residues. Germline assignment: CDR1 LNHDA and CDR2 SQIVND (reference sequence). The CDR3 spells CASSRDRANTEAFF. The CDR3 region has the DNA TGTGCCAGTAGTCGGGACAGGGCGAACACTGAAGCTTTCTTT.

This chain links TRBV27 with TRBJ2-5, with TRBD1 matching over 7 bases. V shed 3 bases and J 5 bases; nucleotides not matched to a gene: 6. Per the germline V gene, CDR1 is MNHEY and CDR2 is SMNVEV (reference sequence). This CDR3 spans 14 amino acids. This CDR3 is CASSFTGVGETQYF. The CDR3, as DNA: TGTGCCAGCAGTTTTACAGGGGTAGGGGAGACCCAGTACTTC.

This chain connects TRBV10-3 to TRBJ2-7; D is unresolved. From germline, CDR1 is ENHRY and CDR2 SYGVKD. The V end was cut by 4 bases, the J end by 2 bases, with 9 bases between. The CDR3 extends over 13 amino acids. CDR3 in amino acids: CAISGPNTYEQYF. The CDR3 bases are TGTGCCATCAGTGGGCCTAACACCTACGAGCAGTACTTC.

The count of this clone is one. DNA of the CDR3: TGTGCCAGCACGATAGGGGGAGAGCAGTACTTC. Protein: CASTIGGEQYF. This rearrangement joins TRBV11-1 to TRBJ2-7; D perhaps matches TRBD1 (6 bases). There are 11 residues in the CDR3. CDR1 and CDR2 from the germline V gene are SGHAT and FQDESV (reference sequence). The V and J ends lost 7 bases and 7 bases respectively, with 11 bases between them. The full variable domain, in which reference TRBV11-1 and TRBJ2-7 provide the parts outside the CDR3, is EAEVAQSPRYKITEKSQAVAFWCDPISGHATLYWYRQILGQGPELLVQFQDESVVDDSQLPKDRFSAERLKGVDSTLKIQPAELGDSAMYLCASTIGGEQYFGPGTRLTVT.

CDR3 nucleotides: TGTGCCAGCAGCGGCTTGCCGGGAGAGCAGTACTTC. It codes for CASSGLPGEQYF. The V and J genes are TRBV5-6 and TRBJ2-7, with TRBD2 as a possible D gene (5 bases). Germline V lookup: CDR1 SGHDT, CDR2 YYEEEE. The CDR3 loop spans 12 amino acids. The V end lost 4 bases, the J end lost 7 bases, and 12 bases lay between the germline ends.

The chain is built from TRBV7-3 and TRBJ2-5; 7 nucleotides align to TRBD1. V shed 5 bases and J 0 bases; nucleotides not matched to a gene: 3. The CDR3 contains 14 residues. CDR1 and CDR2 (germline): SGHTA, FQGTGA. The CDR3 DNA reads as TGTGCCAGCAGCCTGGGACAGCACCAAGAGACCCAGTACTTC. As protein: CASSLGQHQETQYF.

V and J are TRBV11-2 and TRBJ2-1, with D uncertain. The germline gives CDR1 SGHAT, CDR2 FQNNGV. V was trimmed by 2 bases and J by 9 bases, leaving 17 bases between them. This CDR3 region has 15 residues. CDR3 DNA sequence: TGTGCCAGCAGCTTATTTGCCGGTCGAGTTGGTGAGCAGTTCTTC. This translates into CASSLFAGRVGEQFF.

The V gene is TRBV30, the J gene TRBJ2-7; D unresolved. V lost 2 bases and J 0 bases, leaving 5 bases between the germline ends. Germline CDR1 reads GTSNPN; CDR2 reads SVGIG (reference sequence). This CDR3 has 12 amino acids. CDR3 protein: CAWSHGSYEQYF. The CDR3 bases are TGTGCCTGGAGTCACGGCTCCTACGAGCAGTACTTC.